A single sample is the source of the 8 T cell receptor beta chains below, sequenced in a study of graft-versus-host responses after intestinal transplantation. No cognate antigen is known for these TCRs. Here immunoSEQ multiplex PCR was the method, and the copy in TCRdb shows in-frame clones only, minus some. In the table there are about 110,000 clones, about 93% of which are singletons. Sequenced here: unstimulated CD8+ T cells sorted from spleen or lymph node cells, sampled before intestinal transplant. The origin of the receptors is a human donor who received an intestinal transplant.

V and J are TRBV29-1 and TRBJ1-1; D not resolved. Trimming removed 3 bases at V and 3 bases at J, with 8 bases between. The CDR3 sequence is 12 residues long. The germline V gene encodes CDR1 SQVTM and CDR2 ANQGSEA. The CDR3 sequence is CSVDDGDTEAFF. The CDR3, as DNA: TGCAGCGTTGATGACGGGGACACTGAAGCTTTCTTT.

This chain links TRBV6-5 with TRBJ2-1; D unclear. The V gene's germline CDR1 is MNHEY and CDR2 SVGAGI. Trimming removed 0 bases at V and 8 bases at J, with 8 bases between. This CDR3 contains 13 residues. CDR3 sequence: CASSYSIFYEQFF. CDR3 in DNA: TGTGCCAGCAGTTACTCGATTTTCTATGAGCAGTTCTTC.

V is TRBV7-6 and J is TRBJ2-7; no definite D call. CDR3 length equals 14 residues. Per the germline V gene, CDR1 is SGHVS and CDR2 is FNYEAQ. The V gene lost 4 bases and the J gene lost 2 bases, with 12 bases spanning the gap. The CDR3 DNA is TGTGCCAGCAGCTCGACCTCGGCGGCCTACGAGCAGTACTTC. Protein: CASSSTSAAYEQYF.

V usage is TRBV10-3 and J usage is TRBJ2-1; 7 bases are a match to TRBD1. Germline CDR1 is ENHRY and CDR2 is SYGVKD. With 2 bases clipped from V and 1 base from J, the junction kept 2 bases outside the gene matches. The CDR3 has 15 residues. This CDR3 is CAISEPGQSYNEQFF. DNA for the CDR3: TGTGCCATCAGTGAGCCGGGACAGTCCTACAATGAGCAGTTCTTC.

This chain links TRBV29-1 with TRBJ2-7; TRBD2 is a possible D gene (5 bases). The V and J ends lost 3 bases and 2 bases respectively, with 14 bases between them. This CDR3 is 14 amino acids long. CDR1 is SQVTM and CDR2 is ANQGSEA in the germline V gene. The CDR3 here is CSVDTGNLAYEQYF. The CDR3 region has the DNA TGCAGCGTTGACACGGGGAATTTGGCCTACGAGCAGTACTTC.

The V gene is TRBV7-9, the J gene TRBJ1-3, with D unclear. V was trimmed by 1 base and J by 0 bases, leaving 16 bases between them. In germline, CDR1 is SEHNR, CDR2 FQNEAQ (reference sequence). This CDR3 has 18 residues. The CDR3 loop is CASSLGPNNLISGNTIYF. The CDR3, as DNA: TGTGCCAGCAGCTTAGGGCCGAACAACTTAATCTCTGGAAACACCATATATTTT.

The chain couples TRBV28 to TRBJ1-5; the match to TRBD1 covers 9 bases. This CDR3 has 13 residues. V gave up 8 bases and J gave up 4 bases; unmatched junction bases: 3. Germline V gene lookup returns CDR1 MDHEN and CDR2 SYDVKM. As DNA, the CDR3 is TGTGCCAGCCGGGACAGGGCGAATCAGCCCCAGCATTTT. It encodes CASRDRANQPQHF.

The chain couples TRBV2 to TRBJ2-4, with a tentative D call TRBD1 (5 bases). Germline values: CDR1 SNHLY, CDR2 FYNNEI. The CDR3 runs 16 residues. The V end was cut by 0 bases, the J end by 5 bases, with 14 bases between. The DNA for the CDR3 is TGTGCCAGCAGTGAAGCGCTTTCAGGGTGGCAAAACATTCAGTACTTC. It encodes CASSEALSGWQNIQYF.